This is a list of T cell receptor beta chains from one sample in a study of cytomegalovirus exposure and HLA in healthy donors. TCRdb's copy holds only in-frame clones and misses some; the assay was immunoSEQ multiplex PCR. The table records approximately 150,000 clones, 78% of them present only once. What was sequenced was PBMCs. Source of these receptors: a woman aged 18-29 years in good health and CMV-seronegative. The CDR3 runs from the conserved cysteine through the conserved F or W. The order of the fields is clone size, J gene, V gene, D gene, CDR3 protein, CDR3 DNA. D genes are given only for firm matches. Part of the rows lack a size; the others show once, few, many or a class for expanded clones.

clone_size: NA
j_call: TRBJ1-5
v_call: TRBV4-1
d_call: NA
cdr3_aa: CASSQIGRGSNQPQHF
cdr3_nt: TGCGCCAGCAGCCAAATAGGTAGGGGTAGCAATCAGCCCCAGCATTTT

clone_size: NA
j_call: TRBJ2-1
v_call: TRBV6-1
d_call: NA
cdr3_aa: CASSYRDSYNEQFF
cdr3_nt: TGTGCCAGCAGCTACCGGGACTCCTACAATGAGCAGTTCTTC

clone_size: NA
j_call: TRBJ2-7
v_call: TRBV5-1
d_call: NA
cdr3_aa: CASSLDRYEQYF
cdr3_nt: TGCGCCAGCAGCTTGGACAGATACGAGCAGTACTTC

clone_size: NA
j_call: TRBJ1-4
v_call: TRBV5-5
d_call: TRBD1
cdr3_aa: CASSFSTGATNEKLFF
cdr3_nt: TGTGCCAGCAGCTTCTCGACAGGGGCAACTAATGAAAAACTGTTTTTT

clone_size: NA
j_call: TRBJ2-3
v_call: TRBV2
d_call: NA
cdr3_aa: CASSEGGSSTDTQYF
cdr3_nt: TGTGCCAGCAGTGAGGGCGGGTCAAGCACAGATACGCAGTATTTT

clone_size: NA
j_call: TRBJ1-5
v_call: TRBV4-1
d_call: NA
cdr3_aa: CASSRGGAAGNQPQHF
cdr3_nt: TGCGCCAGCAGCAGAGGGGGGGCGGCTGGCAATCAGCCCCAGCATTTT

clone_size: NA
j_call: TRBJ1-2
v_call: TRBV15
d_call: NA
cdr3_aa: CATSTQGPLSGYTF
cdr3_nt: TGTGCCACCAGCACACAGGGCCCTTTGTCCGGCTACACCTTC

clone_size: NA
j_call: TRBJ2-2
v_call: TRBV5-4
d_call: TRBD2
cdr3_aa: CASSGTSGPNTGELFF
cdr3_nt: TGTGCCAGCAGCGGTACTAGCGGGCCCAACACCGGGGAGCTGTTTTTT

clone_size: NA
j_call: TRBJ2-3
v_call: TRBV7-2
d_call: NA
cdr3_aa: CASSLVFWEANTDTQYF
cdr3_nt: TGTGCCAGCAGCTTAGTATTTTGGGAGGCGAACACAGATACGCAGTATTTT

clone_size: NA
j_call: TRBJ1-2
v_call: TRBV30
d_call: TRBD1
cdr3_aa: CAWSVGRDRTLLIYGYTF
cdr3_nt: TGTGCCTGGAGTGTAGGGCGGGACAGGACCCTCTTGATTTATGGCTACACCTTC

clone_size: NA
j_call: TRBJ2-5
v_call: TRBV19
d_call: TRBD2
cdr3_aa: CASSMWLAGTETQYF
cdr3_nt: TGTGCCAGTAGTATGTGGCTAGCGGGAACTGAGACCCAGTACTTC

clone_size: NA
j_call: TRBJ1-1
v_call: TRBV30
d_call: NA
cdr3_aa: CAWEKGFGGSTEAFF
cdr3_nt: TGTGCCTGGGAAAAGGGCTTCGGAGGGAGCACTGAAGCTTTCTTT

clone_size: NA
j_call: TRBJ1-4
v_call: TRBV14
d_call: TRBD1
cdr3_aa: CASSQDGTGRPNEKLFF
cdr3_nt: TGTGCCAGCAGCCAAGATGGGACAGGGAGGCCCAATGAAAAACTGTTTTTT

clone_size: few
j_call: TRBJ2-1
v_call: TRBV30
d_call: NA
cdr3_aa: CAWSVQGGGTGSEQFF
cdr3_nt: TGTGCCTGGAGTGTACAAGGAGGGGGCACCGGGAGTGAGCAGTTCTTC

clone_size: few
j_call: TRBJ2-5
v_call: TRBV7-9
d_call: TRBD2
cdr3_aa: CASGGNLAGGSETQYF
cdr3_nt: TGTGCCAGCGGCGGAAACTTAGCGGGAGGTTCAGAGACCCAGTACTTC

clone_size: NA
j_call: TRBJ2-7
v_call: TRBV6-1
d_call: NA
cdr3_aa: CASSEGAHEQYF
cdr3_nt: TGTGCCAGCAGTGAGGGGGCCCACGAGCAGTACTTC

clone_size: NA
j_call: TRBJ2-5
v_call: TRBV5-8
d_call: TRBD1
cdr3_aa: CASSFGTGRGQETQYF
cdr3_nt: TGTGCCAGCAGCTTCGGGACAGGGAGGGGGCAGGAGACCCAGTACTTC

clone_size: NA
j_call: TRBJ2-1
v_call: TRBV5-6
d_call: TRBD1
cdr3_aa: CASSPGFDRGGYNEQFF
cdr3_nt: TGTGCCAGCAGCCCGGGGTTCGACAGGGGCGGGTACAATGAGCAGTTCTTC

clone_size: NA
j_call: TRBJ1-1
v_call: TRBV5-1
d_call: TRBD1
cdr3_aa: CASIDRGQGTEAFF
cdr3_nt: TGCGCCAGCATAGACAGGGGCCAGGGCACTGAAGCTTTCTTT

clone_size: few
j_call: TRBJ1-1
v_call: TRBV19
d_call: TRBD1
cdr3_aa: CASRLEGTVVRAFF
cdr3_nt: TGTGCCAGCCGGCTCGAAGGGACAGTCGTACGGGCTTTCTTT

clone_size: NA
j_call: TRBJ2-7
v_call: TRBV27
d_call: NA
cdr3_aa: CASSASRGAEQYF
cdr3_nt: TGTGCCAGCAGTGCCTCACGGGGGGCCGAGCAGTACTTC

clone_size: NA
j_call: TRBJ1-5
v_call: TRBV7-2
d_call: NA
cdr3_aa: CASSLEAGESNQPQHF
cdr3_nt: TGTGCCAGCAGCTTAGAGGCCGGGGAGAGCAATCAGCCCCAGCATTTT

clone_size: NA
j_call: TRBJ2-3
v_call: TRBV30
d_call: NA
cdr3_aa: CAWSLYGGRTDTQYF
cdr3_nt: TGTGCCTGGAGTTTGTACGGGGGGCGGACAGATACGCAGTATTTT

clone_size: NA
j_call: TRBJ2-3
v_call: TRBV27
d_call: TRBD1
cdr3_aa: CASRFPGTGGGDTQYF
cdr3_nt: TGTGCCAGCCGCTTCCCCGGGACAGGGGGCGGAGATACGCAGTATTTT

clone_size: few
j_call: TRBJ2-7
v_call: TRBV30
d_call: NA
cdr3_aa: CAWSRGMVWGEQYF
cdr3_nt: TGTGCCTGGAGCAGGGGAATGGTCTGGGGCGAGCAGTACTTC

clone_size: NA
j_call: TRBJ2-1
v_call: TRBV5-1
d_call: TRBD2
cdr3_aa: CASSFKTSGSYNEQFF
cdr3_nt: TGCGCCAGCAGCTTTAAAACTAGCGGGTCCTACAATGAGCAGTTCTTC

clone_size: NA
j_call: TRBJ2-2
v_call: TRBV7-9
d_call: NA
cdr3_aa: CASRAWDSAGTNSGGELFF
cdr3_nt: TGTGCCAGCAGGGCTTGGGACTCCGCCGGTACAAACTCTGGCGGGGAGCTGTTTTTT

clone_size: NA
j_call: TRBJ2-1
v_call: TRBV5-1
d_call: TRBD2
cdr3_aa: CASSVLTSGRRNEQFF
cdr3_nt: TGCGCCAGCAGCGTCCTGACTAGCGGGCGGCGGAATGAGCAGTTCTTC

clone_size: NA
j_call: TRBJ1-3
v_call: TRBV2
d_call: NA
cdr3_aa: CASSEALLGATNTIYF
cdr3_nt: TGTGCCAGCAGTGAAGCGCTTCTGGGGGCGACCAACACCATATATTTT

clone_size: NA
j_call: TRBJ1-1
v_call: TRBV27
d_call: TRBD1
cdr3_aa: CASRTGRQDTEAFF
cdr3_nt: TGTGCCAGCAGGACAGGGAGGCAAGACACTGAAGCTTTCTTT

clone_size: few
j_call: TRBJ2-5
v_call: TRBV4-1
d_call: NA
cdr3_aa: CASSQIQGFRTKETQYF
cdr3_nt: TGCGCCAGCAGCCAAATTCAGGGATTCCGTACAAAAGAGACCCAGTACTTC

clone_size: NA
j_call: TRBJ2-7
v_call: TRBV5-1
d_call: NA
cdr3_aa: CASSLSTGLTYEQYF
cdr3_nt: TGCGCCAGCAGCTTGAGCACAGGCCTGACCTACGAGCAGTACTTC

clone_size: few
j_call: TRBJ1-1
v_call: TRBV6-5
d_call: NA
cdr3_aa: CASSYSGKGVTEAFF
cdr3_nt: TGTGCCAGCAGTTACTCGGGTAAAGGAGTGACTGAAGCTTTCTTT

clone_size: NA
j_call: TRBJ1-2
v_call: TRBV4-1
d_call: TRBD1
cdr3_aa: CASSQVQGPPTGGYTF
cdr3_nt: TGCGCCAGCAGCCAAGTACAGGGGCCGCCGACGGGGGGCTACACCTTC